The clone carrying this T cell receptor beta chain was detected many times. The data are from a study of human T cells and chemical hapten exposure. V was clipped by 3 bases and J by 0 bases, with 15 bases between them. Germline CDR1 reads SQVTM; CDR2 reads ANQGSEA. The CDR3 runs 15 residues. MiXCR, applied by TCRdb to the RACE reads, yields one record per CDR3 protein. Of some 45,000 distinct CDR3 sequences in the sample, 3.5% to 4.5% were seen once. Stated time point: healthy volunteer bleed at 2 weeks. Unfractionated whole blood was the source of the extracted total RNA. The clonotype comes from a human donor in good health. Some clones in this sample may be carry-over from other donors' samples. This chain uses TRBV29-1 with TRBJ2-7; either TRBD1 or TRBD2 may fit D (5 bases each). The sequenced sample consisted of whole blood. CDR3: CSVEASGRSSYEQYF. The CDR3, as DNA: TGCAGCGTTGAGGCTTCGGGACGGAGCTCCTACGAGCAGTACTTC.